A selection of T cell receptor beta chains follows, all from one sample in a study of blood T cell repertoires in COVID-19. Profiling relied on immunoSEQ multiplex PCR, and the TCRdb table lists in-frame clones only, not all of them. In the table there are roughly 150,000 clones, 80% to 90% of which are singletons. The material sequenced was PBMCs or T cells enriched from blood (not recorded which). The source of these receptors is a man in his forties or fifties who had recovered from COVID-19. CDR3s include the opening cysteine and the closing phenylalanine or tryptophan. The order of the fields is clone size, D gene, J gene, V gene, CDR3 protein, CDR3 DNA. A D gene is named only where the DNA matches it firmly. Part of the rows lack a size; the others show once, few, many or a class for expanded clones.

clone_size: NA
d_call: TRBD1
j_call: TRBJ1-2
v_call: TRBV7-2
cdr3_aa: CASSLGRDREGYTF
cdr3_nt: TGTGCCAGCAGCTTAGGCCGGGACAGGGAGGGCTACACCTTC

clone_size: few
d_call: NA
j_call: TRBJ1-2
v_call: TRBV28
cdr3_aa: CASSFDSRGYTF
cdr3_nt: TGTGCCAGCAGTTTCGACAGTCGCGGCTACACCTTC

clone_size: NA
d_call: NA
j_call: TRBJ1-5
v_call: TRBV28
cdr3_aa: CASSLTDSRNQPQHF
cdr3_nt: TGTGCCAGCAGTCTTACCGACTCCCGCAATCAGCCCCAGCATTTT

clone_size: NA
d_call: TRBD1
j_call: TRBJ2-2
v_call: TRBV27
cdr3_aa: CASSPWTGGTGELFF
cdr3_nt: TGTGCCAGCAGTCCCTGGACAGGGGGCACCGGGGAGCTGTTTTTT

clone_size: few
d_call: TRBD1
j_call: TRBJ2-2
v_call: TRBV28
cdr3_aa: CASSGTGTGETGELFF
cdr3_nt: TGTGCCAGCAGTGGAACCGGGACAGGGGAAACCGGGGAGCTGTTTTTT

clone_size: NA
d_call: NA
j_call: TRBJ1-1
v_call: TRBV10-3
cdr3_aa: CAISERGAEAFF
cdr3_nt: TGTGCCATCAGTGAGCGCGGGGCTGAAGCTTTCTTT

clone_size: NA
d_call: TRBD1
j_call: TRBJ1-6
v_call: TRBV2
cdr3_aa: CAGLSGTGDSPLHF
cdr3_nt: TGTGCCGGGCTGTCCGGGACAGGGGATTCACCCCTCCACTTT

clone_size: NA
d_call: NA
j_call: TRBJ2-1
v_call: TRBV5-5
cdr3_aa: CASSLAAPEDEQFF
cdr3_nt: TGTGCCAGCAGCTTGGCGGCACCGGAGGATGAGCAGTTCTTC

clone_size: NA
d_call: TRBD1
j_call: TRBJ1-1
v_call: TRBV7-6
cdr3_aa: CATKSGDRANTEAFF
cdr3_nt: TGTGCCACCAAATCAGGGGACAGAGCGAACACTGAAGCTTTCTTT

clone_size: NA
d_call: TRBD2
j_call: TRBJ2-7
v_call: TRBV27
cdr3_aa: CASSLSPVAGHYEQYF
cdr3_nt: TGTGCCAGCAGTTTATCTCCTGTAGCGGGACACTACGAGCAGTACTTC

clone_size: NA
d_call: TRBD2
j_call: TRBJ2-4
v_call: TRBV7-2
cdr3_aa: CASSLVGTSTKNIQYF
cdr3_nt: TGTGCCAGCAGCTTAGTAGGGACTAGTACCAAAAACATTCAGTACTTC

clone_size: NA
d_call: TRBD1
j_call: TRBJ2-1
v_call: TRBV4-3
cdr3_aa: CASSRQDRAGEQFF
cdr3_nt: TGCGCCAGCAGCCGGCAAGACAGGGCGGGTGAGCAGTTCTTC

clone_size: few
d_call: TRBD1
j_call: TRBJ2-7
v_call: TRBV6-5
cdr3_aa: CASSYSQGFPYEQYF
cdr3_nt: TGTGCCAGCAGTTACTCACAGGGGTTCCCCTACGAGCAGTACTTC

clone_size: few
d_call: NA
j_call: TRBJ1-6
v_call: TRBV18
cdr3_aa: CASSPTRERYSPLHF
cdr3_nt: TGTGCCAGCTCACCAACTAGGGAGAGATATTCACCCCTCCACTTT

clone_size: NA
d_call: TRBD1
j_call: TRBJ1-5
v_call: TRBV18
cdr3_aa: CASSPDQTGFQPQHF
cdr3_nt: TGTGCCAGCTCACCTGATCAGACAGGGTTTCAGCCCCAGCATTTT

clone_size: NA
d_call: TRBD1
j_call: TRBJ2-1
v_call: TRBV4-3
cdr3_aa: CASSQDGGRTGVDNEQFF
cdr3_nt: TGCGCCAGCAGCCAAGATGGTGGAAGGACAGGGGTTGACAATGAGCAGTTCTTC

clone_size: NA
d_call: TRBD1
j_call: TRBJ1-5
v_call: TRBV27
cdr3_aa: CASSLKLPGQGNNQPQHF
cdr3_nt: TGTGCCAGCAGTTTAAAGCTTCCGGGACAGGGAAATAATCAGCCCCAGCATTTT

clone_size: NA
d_call: NA
j_call: TRBJ1-2
v_call: TRBV9
cdr3_aa: CASSPRAGGAGGYTF
cdr3_nt: TGTGCCAGCAGCCCTCGGGCGGGGGGGGCCGGTGGCTACACCTTC

clone_size: NA
d_call: NA
j_call: TRBJ1-2
v_call: TRBV27
cdr3_aa: CASSPRRGYGYTF
cdr3_nt: TGTGCCAGCAGTCCGCGCCGGGGCTATGGCTACACCTTC

clone_size: NA
d_call: TRBD2
j_call: TRBJ2-5
v_call: TRBV7-8
cdr3_aa: CASSRVLVRGGGLAGEWETQYF
cdr3_nt: TGTGCCAGCAGCCGAGTCTTAGTCCGGGGAGGGGGACTAGCGGGAGAATGGGAGACCCAGTACTTC

clone_size: NA
d_call: TRBD2
j_call: TRBJ2-7
v_call: TRBV4-1
cdr3_aa: CASSQDWTSGLRAYF
cdr3_nt: TGCGCCAGCAGCCAAGATTGGACTAGCGGTTTACGGGCATACTTC

clone_size: NA
d_call: NA
j_call: TRBJ1-2
v_call: TRBV14
cdr3_aa: CASSQGQGYGYTF
cdr3_nt: TGTGCCAGCAGCCAAGGTCAGGGCTATGGCTACACCTTC

clone_size: NA
d_call: TRBD1
j_call: TRBJ1-2
v_call: TRBV4-2
cdr3_aa: CASSQDRDRAFYGYTF
cdr3_nt: TGTGCCAGCAGCCAAGATAGGGACAGGGCCTTCTATGGCTACACCTTC

clone_size: NA
d_call: NA
j_call: TRBJ2-6
v_call: TRBV4-3
cdr3_aa: CASSQDSFYSGANVLTF
cdr3_nt: TGCGCCAGCAGCCAGGACAGTTTTTACTCTGGGGCCAACGTCCTGACTTTC

clone_size: NA
d_call: TRBD1
j_call: TRBJ1-1
v_call: TRBV4-3
cdr3_aa: CASSPRGQGTEAFF
cdr3_nt: TGCGCCAGCAGCCCGAGGGGGCAGGGAACTGAAGCTTTCTTT

clone_size: once
d_call: NA
j_call: TRBJ1-6
v_call: TRBV6-5
cdr3_aa: CASNQGGYNSPLHF
cdr3_nt: TGTGCCAGCAATCAGGGAGGGTATAATTCACCCCTCCACTTT

clone_size: NA
d_call: NA
j_call: TRBJ1-5
v_call: TRBV6-1
cdr3_aa: CASSDLNQPQHF
cdr3_nt: TGTGCCAGCAGTGACCTCAATCAGCCCCAGCATTTT

clone_size: NA
d_call: TRBD1
j_call: TRBJ1-2
v_call: TRBV30
cdr3_aa: CACATGHLGYGYTF
cdr3_nt: TGTGCCTGCGCGACAGGGCACCTCGGCTATGGCTACACCTTC

clone_size: NA
d_call: NA
j_call: TRBJ1-1
v_call: TRBV28
cdr3_aa: CASSLEQKNTEAFF
cdr3_nt: TGTGCCAGCAGTTTGGAGCAGAAGAACACTGAAGCTTTCTTT

clone_size: few
d_call: TRBD2
j_call: TRBJ2-1
v_call: TRBV6-2/TRBV6-3
cdr3_aa: CASSPGLAGVGEQFF
cdr3_nt: TGTGCCAGCAGCCCGGGACTAGCGGGAGTGGGCGAGCAGTTCTTC

clone_size: few
d_call: NA
j_call: TRBJ1-3
v_call: TRBV19
cdr3_aa: CASRKTSSSGNTIYF
cdr3_nt: TGTGCCAGTAGGAAGACAAGTAGCTCTGGAAACACCATATATTTT

clone_size: NA
d_call: NA
j_call: TRBJ1-5
v_call: TRBV7-8
cdr3_aa: CASSLFEQPQHF
cdr3_nt: TGTGCCAGCAGCTTATTTGAGCAGCCCCAGCATTTT

clone_size: NA
d_call: TRBD1
j_call: TRBJ1-2
v_call: TRBV4-3
cdr3_aa: CASSQAGQRANYGYTF
cdr3_nt: TGCGCCAGCAGCCAAGCGGGACAGAGAGCTAACTATGGCTACACCTTC

clone_size: once
d_call: NA
j_call: TRBJ1-2
v_call: TRBV7-3
cdr3_aa: CASSAAGQTYGYTF
cdr3_nt: TGTGCCAGCAGCGCAGCGGGACAAACTTATGGCTACACCTTC

clone_size: NA
d_call: TRBD2
j_call: TRBJ2-1
v_call: TRBV5-1
cdr3_aa: CASNNPGGGNEQFF
cdr3_nt: TGCGCCAGCAACAACCCGGGGGGAGGGAATGAGCAGTTCTTC

clone_size: NA
d_call: TRBD2
j_call: TRBJ2-4
v_call: TRBV7-2
cdr3_aa: CASSSPRNLAGRGKNIQYF
cdr3_nt: TGTGCCAGCAGCTCACCAAGAAATCTAGCGGGGAGGGGCAAAAACATTCAGTACTTC

clone_size: NA
d_call: TRBD1
j_call: TRBJ2-2
v_call: TRBV5-1
cdr3_aa: CASSFGQEDTGELFF
cdr3_nt: TGCGCCAGCAGCTTCGGACAGGAGGATACCGGGGAGCTGTTTTTT

clone_size: NA
d_call: NA
j_call: TRBJ2-5
v_call: TRBV10-3
cdr3_aa: CAISESWGLWETQYF
cdr3_nt: TGTGCCATCAGTGAGTCGTGGGGGCTGTGGGAGACCCAGTACTTC

clone_size: NA
d_call: NA
j_call: TRBJ1-1
v_call: TRBV21-1
cdr3_aa: CASSTRRQVPLNTEAFF
cdr3_nt: TGTGCCAGCAGCACCCGTCGACAGGTCCCTCTCAACACTGAAGCTTTCTTT

clone_size: NA
d_call: NA
j_call: TRBJ1-2
v_call: TRBV6-5
cdr3_aa: CASSSDSLYGYTF
cdr3_nt: TGTGCCAGCAGTTCTGACAGTTTATATGGCTACACCTTC

clone_size: NA
d_call: NA
j_call: TRBJ2-7
v_call: TRBV7-3
cdr3_aa: CASSLLGASAEQYF
cdr3_nt: TGTGCCAGCAGCTTATTGGGGGCCTCAGCGGAGCAGTACTTC